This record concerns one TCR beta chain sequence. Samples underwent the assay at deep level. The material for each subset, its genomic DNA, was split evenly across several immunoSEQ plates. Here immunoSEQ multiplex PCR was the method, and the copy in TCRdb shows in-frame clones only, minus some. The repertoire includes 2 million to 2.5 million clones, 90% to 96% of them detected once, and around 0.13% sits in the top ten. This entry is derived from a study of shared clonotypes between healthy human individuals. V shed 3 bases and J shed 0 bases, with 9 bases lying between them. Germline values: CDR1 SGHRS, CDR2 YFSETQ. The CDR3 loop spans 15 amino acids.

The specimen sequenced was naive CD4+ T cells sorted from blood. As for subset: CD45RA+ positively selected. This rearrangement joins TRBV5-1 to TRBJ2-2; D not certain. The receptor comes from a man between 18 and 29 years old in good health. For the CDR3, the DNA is TGCGCCAGCAGCTCTCGGGCAGCGAACACCGGGGAGCTGTTTTTT. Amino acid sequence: CASSSRAANTGELFF.